The source of this T cell receptor (beta chain) is a study of metastatic and nonmetastatic thyroid tumors. General study findings and limits: It was reportedly found that TCR beta diversity was significantly higher in malignant thyroid tumors than in benign nodules, a difference seen in both blood and tumor samples.

With MiXCR, TCRdb called clones anew from the PCR reads. The repertoire holds about 33,000 clones, with over 15% as singletons. Concerning this clone: The antigen remains undetermined.

CDR1 is MNHEY and CDR2 is SMNVEV in the germline V gene (reference sequence). The J segment lost 8 bases and the V segment lost 5 bases, leaving 6 bases of the junction unmatched. CDR3 length: 13 amino acids. Every patient was untreated before thyroid surgery. This receptor was obtained from a female donor with papillary thyroid cancer or a benign thyroid nodule (not recorded which). Some clones in this sample may be carry-over from other donors' samples. This sequence joins TRBV27 and TRBJ1-2; 9 bases map to TRBD1. The source material was blood. Here the CDR3 DNA reads TGTGCCAGCAGTCCCGGGACAGGGACCGGCTACACCTTC. Its protein is CASSPGTGTGYTF.